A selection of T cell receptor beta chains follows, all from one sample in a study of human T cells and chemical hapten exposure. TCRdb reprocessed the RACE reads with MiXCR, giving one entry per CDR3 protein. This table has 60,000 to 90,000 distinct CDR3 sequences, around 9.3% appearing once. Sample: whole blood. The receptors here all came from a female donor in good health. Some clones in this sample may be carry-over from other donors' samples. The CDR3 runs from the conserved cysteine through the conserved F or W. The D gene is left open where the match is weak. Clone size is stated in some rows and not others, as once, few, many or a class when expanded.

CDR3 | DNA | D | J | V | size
CASSPRTGGSSPLHF | TGTGCCAGCAGCCCAAGGACAGGGGGCTCTTCACCCCTCCACTTT | TRBD1 | TRBJ1-6 | TRBV2 | many
CSASKNNEQFF | TGCAGTGCTAGTAAAAACAATGAGCAGTTCTTC | - | TRBJ2-1 | TRBV20-1 | few
CASSKDRGIFYGYTF | TGTGCCAGCAGCAAGGACAGGGGAATCTTCTATGGCTACACCTTC | TRBD1 | TRBJ1-2 | TRBV7-9 | few
CASSQETGAGTGELFF | TGTGCCAGCAGCCAAGAAACGGGGGCTGGCACCGGGGAGCTGTTTTTT | - | TRBJ2-2 | TRBV3-1 | -
CASGQGFIGEQFF | TGTGCCAGCGGACAGGGTTTTATTGGTGAGCAGTTCTTC | TRBD1 | TRBJ2-1 | TRBV3-1 | -
CASSLVVRGNTIYF | TGTGCCAGCAGCTTAGTCGTCAGAGGAAACACCATATATTTT | - | TRBJ1-3 | TRBV7-9 | many
CSVVPADTSSYNEQFF | TGCAGCGTTGTCCCCGCTGACACGAGCTCCTACAATGAGCAGTTCTTC | - | TRBJ2-1 | TRBV29-1 | -
CASREQGGNPYEQYF | TGTGCCAGCAGAGAACAGGGGGGGAACCCCTACGAGCAGTACTTC | - | TRBJ2-7 | TRBV6-5 | -
CASSSKGVTKNIQYF | TGTGCCAGCAGTTCGAAAGGTGTGACCAAAAACATTCAGTACTTC | - | TRBJ2-4 | TRBV27 | many
CASSETGVTNEKLFF | TGTGCCAGCAGTGAAACCGGTGTAACTAATGAAAAACTGTTTTTT | - | TRBJ1-4 | TRBV2 | once
CASSFEQGVSPLHF | TGTGCCAGCAGCTTTGAGCAGGGAGTGTCACCCCTCCACTTT | - | TRBJ1-6 | TRBV5-4 | few
CASSSDLEETQYF | TGTGCCAGCAGCTCTGACTTAGAAGAGACCCAGTACTTC | - | TRBJ2-5 | TRBV7-8 | -
CASTGLHNTDTQYF | TGTGCCAGCACAGGCCTCCATAACACAGATACGCAGTATTTT | - | TRBJ2-3 | TRBV27 | -
CASSPEAGGVETQYF | TGTGCCAGCAGCCCGGAAGCAGGGGGCGTAGAGACCCAGTACTTC | TRBD1 | TRBJ2-5 | TRBV5-4 | few
CAVRQDLGSNQPQHF | TGTGCCGTACGCCAAGACCTGGGGAGCAATCAGCCCCAGCATTTT | - | TRBJ1-5 | TRBV12-3/TRBV12-4 | many
CSARDVTDTQYF | TGCAGTGCTAGAGACGTCACAGATACGCAGTATTTT | - | TRBJ2-3 | TRBV20-1 | many
CASRDHGTGNTGELFF | TGTGCCAGTAGAGATCACGGGACAGGGAACACCGGGGAGCTGTTTTTT | TRBD1 | TRBJ2-2 | TRBV19 | few
CASSPPGGRGRDGYTF | TGTGCCAGCAGCCCCCCCGGGGGCAGGGGGCGCGATGGCTACACCTTC | TRBD1 | TRBJ1-2 | TRBV7-6 | -
CASSEWAGNQPQHF | TGTGCCAGCAGTGAATGGGCAGGGAATCAGCCCCAGCATTTT | - | TRBJ1-5 | TRBV6-1 | many
CASSIASLGQASEQFF | TGTGCCAGTAGTATAGCTAGCCTGGGACAGGCCAGTGAGCAGTTCTTC | TRBD1 | TRBJ2-1 | TRBV19 | many
CASSPYITGGALETQYF | TGCGCCAGCAGCCCTTATATTACAGGGGGCGCTTTAGAGACCCAGTACTTC | TRBD1 | TRBJ2-5 | TRBV5-1 | -
CASSPLTGNYGYTF | TGTGCCAGCAGCCCGCTGACGGGGAACTATGGCTACACCTTC | - | TRBJ1-2 | TRBV6-6 | many
CASSHSSSGGGEQFF | TGTGCCAGCAGCCACTCATCAAGCGGGGGTGGTGAGCAGTTCTTC | TRBD2 | TRBJ2-1 | TRBV6-1 | many
CASRTGTSGTDTQYF | TGTGCCAGCAGGACCGGGACTAGCGGAACAGATACGCAGTATTTT | TRBD2 | TRBJ2-3 | TRBV12-3/TRBV12-4 | few
CASSLTNRGWTEAFF | TGTGCCAGCAGCTTGACAAACAGGGGATGGACTGAAGCTTTCTTT | TRBD1 | TRBJ1-1 | TRBV7-2 | few
CSARPTGESSPLHF | TGCAGTGCTAGGCCCACAGGGGAGTCTTCACCCCTCCACTTT | TRBD1 | TRBJ1-6 | TRBV20-1 | many
CAISAVDRPGSGELFF | TGTGCCATCAGTGCAGTGGACAGGCCCGGTTCCGGGGAGCTGTTTTTT | TRBD1 | TRBJ2-2 | TRBV10-3 | few
CASSLAVKNSGANVLTF | TGCGCCAGCAGCTTGGCGGTAAAAAACTCTGGGGCCAACGTCCTGACTTTC | - | TRBJ2-6 | TRBV5-1 | many
CASSETQAGGNTIYF | TGTGCCAGCAGCGAAACACAGGCTGGCGGAAACACCATATATTTT | - | TRBJ1-3 | TRBV3-1 | few
CASSSPPGGPYVEQFF | TGCGCCAGCAGCTCCCCCCCCGGGGGGCCCTACGTTGAGCAGTTCTTC | - | TRBJ2-1 | TRBV5-1 | many
CASSEGAGGTDTQYF | TGTGCCAGCAGTGAGGGGGCGGGTGGCACAGATACGCAGTATTTT | - | TRBJ2-3 | TRBV25-1 | -
CASSLHRQGAGELFF | TGTGCCAGCAGTTTACACAGACAGGGGGCCGGGGAGCTGTTTTTT | TRBD1 | TRBJ2-2 | TRBV28 | -
CASSLGGRGEQYF | TGTGCCAGCAGCTTGGGTGGGCGGGGAGAGCAGTACTTC | - | TRBJ2-7 | TRBV5-5 | -
CASILWKNIQYF | TGTGCCAGCATATTATGGAAAAACATTCAGTACTTC | - | TRBJ2-4 | TRBV27 | many
CASTRDRISPLYGYTF | TGTGCCAGTACCCGGGACAGGATCTCCCCTTTGTATGGCTACACCTTC | TRBD1 | TRBJ1-2 | TRBV19 | many
CASSDRERENEQFF | TGTGCCAGCAGTGATCGTGAGAGGGAGAATGAGCAGTTCTTC | - | TRBJ2-1 | TRBV25-1 | -
CASSEGGPYEQYF | TGTGCCAGCAGTGAAGGGGGCCCCTACGAGCAGTACTTC | - | TRBJ2-7 | TRBV25-1 | many
CASSGQGRGEQYF | TGTGCCAGTTCGGGACAGGGGCGCGGCGAGCAGTACTTC | TRBD1 | TRBJ2-7 | TRBV5-6 | few
CASSSPPPGFLFF | TGTGCCAGCAGTTCTCCGCCCCCCGGGTTCCTGTTCTTC | - | TRBJ2-1 | TRBV7-2 | -
CASSPPGLGSYNEQFF | TGTGCCAGCAGCCCACCCGGGTTAGGGTCCTACAATGAGCAGTTCTTC | - | TRBJ2-1 | TRBV7-9 | -
CASSSRRGESPLHF | TGTGCCAGCAGCTCCCGACGGGGCGAGTCACCCCTCCACTTT | - | TRBJ1-6 | TRBV11-2 | many
CASSAMPGQGVLYEQYF | TGCGCCAGCAGCGCAATGCCGGGACAGGGGGTTTTATACGAGCAGTACTTC | TRBD1 | TRBJ2-7 | TRBV5-1 | few
CASSYSLPDDQPQHF | TGTGCCAGCAGTTACTCCTTACCGGACGATCAGCCCCAGCATTTT | - | TRBJ1-5 | TRBV6-5 | many
CASSQELFGAFF | TGTGCCAGCAGCCAAGAGTTATTTGGGGCTTTCTTT | - | TRBJ1-1 | TRBV4-2 | many
CSVVGQGAPDTQYF | TGCAGCGTTGTGGGGCAGGGGGCCCCCGATACGCAGTATTTT | TRBD1 | TRBJ2-3 | TRBV29-1 | -
CAWSVRDRGYTGELFF | TGTGCCTGGAGTGTAAGGGACAGGGGATACACCGGGGAGCTGTTTTTT | TRBD1 | TRBJ2-2 | TRBV30 | few
CASSLMVQETQYF | TGCGCCAGCAGCTTGATGGTCCAAGAGACCCAGTACTTC | - | TRBJ2-5 | TRBV5-1 | many